Shown below are 14 T cell receptor beta chains from a single sample sequenced in a study of shared clonotypes between healthy human individuals. Sequencing used immunoSEQ multiplex PCR; TCRdb keeps in-frame clones, though not all of them. The sample lists millions of clones; roughly 94% were seen once. Sequencing was performed on naive CD4+ T cells sorted from blood. Subset given: CD45RA+ positively selected. The receptors were gathered from a man between 18 and 35 years old in good health.

A remark on this clone: The germline gene is not matched at one end of the junction; a read error may be the cause. The V and J genes are TRBV5-1 and TRBJ2-2; D may be TRBD2 (6 bases). Per the germline V gene, CDR1 is SGHRS and CDR2 is YFSETQ. This CDR3 contains 16 residues. In DNA form, the CDR3 reads TGCGCCAGCAGCTTGGTTGGCGTATCGAACACCGGGGGGCTGTTTTTT. This codes for CASSLVGVSNTGGLFF.

The rearrangement links TRBV7-9 to TRBJ1-2; D is unresolved. Trimming stripped 2 bases from V and 2 bases from J, with 9 bases between. Germline assignment: CDR1 SEHNR and CDR2 FQNEAQ (reference sequence). The CDR3 loop spans 14 amino acids. CDR3 coding DNA: TGTGCCAGCAGCTTAACCTTAATCAACTATGGCTACACCTTC. Protein product: CASSLTLINYGYTF.

V is TRBV11-3 and J is TRBJ2-1, with D perhaps TRBD2 (7 bases). The CDR3 sequence is 16 residues long. With 5 bases removed from V and 4 bases from J, the gap between germline ends came to 18 bases. Looked up from germline, CDR1 is SGHNT and CDR2 is YENEEA. In nucleotides, the CDR3 is TGTGCCAGCAGCACCATACGGGGGGCGCCTTACAATGAGCAGTTCTTC. The encoded protein is CASSTIRGAPYNEQFF. Full variable domain (outside the CDR3, taken from reference TRBV11-3 and TRBJ2-1): EAGVVQSPRYKIIEKKQPVAFWCNPISGHNTLYWYLQNLGQGPELLIRYENEEAVDDSQLPKDRFSAERLKGVDSTLKIQPAELGDSAVYLCASSTIRGAPYNEQFFGPGTRLTVL.

The chain employs TRBV9 and TRBJ2-3; 8 bases fit TRBD2. The V segment lost 0 bases and the J segment 5 bases; nucleotides outside the gene matches: 5. Germline values: CDR1 SGDLS, CDR2 YYNGEE. The CDR3 totals 15 residues. The CDR3: CASSVAGGAQDTQYF. The DNA for the CDR3 is TGTGCCAGCAGCGTAGCCGGGGGGGCCCAAGATACGCAGTATTTT.

The chain is built from TRBV28 and TRBJ1-1, with D possibly matching TRBD1 (5 bases). With 5 bases removed from V and 1 base from J, the gap between germline ends came to 14 bases. Germline CDR1 MDHEN, CDR2 SYDVKM. The CDR3 contains 15 residues. The CDR3 here is CASSPGTLGNTEAFF. As DNA, the CDR3 is TGTGCCAGCAGTCCGGGGACGTTGGGGAACACTGAAGCTTTCTTT.

The rearrangement links TRBV2 to TRBJ2-3, with unresolved D. CDR1 and CDR2 (germline): SNHLY, FYNNEI. Deletions cut 6 bases from V and 1 base from J, with 20 bases between. This CDR3 comprises 17 residues. CDR3 region: CASSSDSGSVGTDTQYF. For the CDR3, the DNA is TGTGCCAGCAGCTCCGACTCGGGCTCGGTGGGCACAGATACGCAGTATTTT.

V usage is TRBV15 and J usage is TRBJ2-3; possible D gene TRBD1, 6 bases. V gave up 6 bases and J gave up 4 bases, with 17 bases separating them. Germline V gives CDR1 LNHNV, CDR2 YYDKDF (reference sequence). The CDR3 totals 15 residues. For the CDR3, the DNA is TGTGCCACCAGTTATCGGACAGCACCAGCAGATACGCAGTATTTT. Translated: CATSYRTAPADTQYF.

The genes are TRBV4-3 and TRBJ2-7, with 14 bases matching TRBD2. The CDR3 is made up of 17 amino acids. Germline CDR1 reads LGHNA; CDR2 reads YSLEER. Trimming removed 3 bases from V and 2 bases from J; junction bases left unmatched: 6. The CDR3 is CASSHGLAGGTPYEQYF. CDR3 DNA: TGCGCCAGCAGCCACGGACTAGCGGGAGGAACCCCCTACGAGCAGTACTTC.

The chain recombines TRBV9 with TRBJ1-5, with D perhaps matching TRBD1 (5 bases). Germline V CDR1 and CDR2: SGDLS, YYNGEE. V lost 4 bases, J lost 3 bases, and 20 bases lay in between. This CDR3 comprises 17 residues. The CDR3 loop is CASSPRSDGAINQPQHF. The CDR3 DNA sequence: TGTGCCAGCAGCCCCCGGTCAGATGGGGCTATCAATCAGCCCCAGCATTTT.

The chain links TRBV6-1 to TRBJ2-7; 8 bases agree with TRBD1. Germline V gives CDR1 MNHNS, CDR2 SASEGT. The trim removed 11 bases at V and 0 bases at J, leaving 6 bases unmatched. CDR3 length: 13 residues. The CDR3 sequence is CAVRQGSSYEQYF. As DNA, the CDR3 is TGTGCCGTACGACAGGGGAGCTCCTACGAGCAGTACTTC.

In regard to this clone: At the DNA level, this CDR3 is encoded by other sequences in the same sample as well. J is TRBJ1-1 and V is TRBV2; possibly TRBD1 for D (6 bases). V was trimmed by 4 bases and J by 7 bases, leaving 13 bases between them. CDR1 and CDR2 from the germline V gene are SNHLY and FYNNEI. This CDR3 comprises 13 residues. DNA for the CDR3: TGTGCCAGCAGTGTACAGGGATACGGTGAAGCTTTCTTT. This encodes CASSVQGYGEAFF.

V gene TRBV10-1 combines with J gene TRBJ2-1, with 8 bases lining up with TRBD1. The CDR3 covers 13 residues. CDR1 is WNHNN and CDR2 is SYGVQD in the germline V gene (reference sequence). Unmatched junction bases numbered 6, after V lost 7 bases and J lost 7 bases. CDR3: CASTDRVGNEQFF. For the CDR3, the DNA is TGCGCCAGCACGGACAGGGTTGGGAATGAGCAGTTCTTC.

The V gene is TRBV2, the J gene TRBJ1-2, with 9 positions matching TRBD1. This CDR3 has 15 residues. Germline CDR1 SNHLY, CDR2 FYNNEI. The trim removed 7 bases at V and 4 bases at J, leaving 10 bases unmatched. The CDR3 region is CASNGQGKGSYGYTF. CDR3 DNA sequence: TGTGCCAGCAACGGACAGGGGAAAGGGAGCTATGGCTACACCTTC.

The chain couples TRBV5-4 to TRBJ2-5; D remains ambiguous. CDR3 length: 13 residues. Per the germline V gene, CDR1 is SGHNT and CDR2 is YYREEE (reference sequence). Trimming took 7 bases from V and 1 from J, leaving 11 bases between them. CDR3 loop: CASAEVSQETQYF. In DNA, the CDR3 is TGTGCCAGCGCCGAGGTTAGCCAAGAGACCCAGTACTTC. Complete variable domain (other parts from reference TRBV5-4 and TRBJ2-5): ETGVTQSPTHLIKTRGQQVTLRCSSQSGHNTVSWYQQALGQGPQFIFQYYREEENGRGNFPPRFSGLQFPNYSSELNVNALELDDSALYLCASAEVSQETQYFGPGTRLLVL.